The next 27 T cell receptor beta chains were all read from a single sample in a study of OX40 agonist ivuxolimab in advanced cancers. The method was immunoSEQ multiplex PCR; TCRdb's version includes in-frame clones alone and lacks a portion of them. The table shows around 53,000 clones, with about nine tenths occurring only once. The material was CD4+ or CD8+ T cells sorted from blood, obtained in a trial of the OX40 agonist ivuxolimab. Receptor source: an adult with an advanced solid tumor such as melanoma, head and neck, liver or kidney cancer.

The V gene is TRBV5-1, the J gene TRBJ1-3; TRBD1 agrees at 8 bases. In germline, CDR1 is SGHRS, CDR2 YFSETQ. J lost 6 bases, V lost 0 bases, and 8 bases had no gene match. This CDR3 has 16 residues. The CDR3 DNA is TGCGCCAGCAGCTTGGATTCAGGGGGCTTTGAAAACACCATATATTTT. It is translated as CASSLDSGGFENTIYF. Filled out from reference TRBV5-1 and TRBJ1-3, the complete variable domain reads KAGVTQTPRYLIKTRGQQVTLSCSPISGHRSVSWYQQTPGQGLQFLFEYFSETQRNKGNFPGRFSGRQFSNSRSEMNVSTLELGDSALYLCASSLDSGGFENTIYFGEGSWLTVV.

CDR3: CASSSNGSGTGGGQPQHF. DNA of the CDR3: TGTGCCAGCAGTTCAAACGGCTCCGGGACAGGGGGCGGTCAGCCCCAGCATTTT. The rearrangement links TRBV28 to TRBJ1-5, with 12 bases aligning to TRBD1. CDR3 length: 18 amino acids. V lost 4 bases and J lost 6; bases outside the gene matches: 13. CDR1 and CDR2 (germline): MDHEN, SYDVKM.

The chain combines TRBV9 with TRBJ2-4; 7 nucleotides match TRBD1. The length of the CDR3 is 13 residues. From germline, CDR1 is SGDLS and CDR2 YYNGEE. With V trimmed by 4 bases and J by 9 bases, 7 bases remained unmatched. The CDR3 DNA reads TGTGCCAGCAGCTCCAGTACAGGGGCCATTCAGTACTTC. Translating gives CASSSSTGAIQYF.

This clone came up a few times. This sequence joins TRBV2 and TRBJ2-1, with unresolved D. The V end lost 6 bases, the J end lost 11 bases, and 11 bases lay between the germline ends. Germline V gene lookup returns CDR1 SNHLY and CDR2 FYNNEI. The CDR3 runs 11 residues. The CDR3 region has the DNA TGTGCCAGCAGGTTAGACACGAAGCAGTTCTTC. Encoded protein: CASRLDTKQFF.

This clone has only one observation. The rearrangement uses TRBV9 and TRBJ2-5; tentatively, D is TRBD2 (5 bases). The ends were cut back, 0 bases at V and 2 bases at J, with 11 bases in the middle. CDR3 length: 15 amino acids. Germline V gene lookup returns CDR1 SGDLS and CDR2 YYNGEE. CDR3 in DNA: TGTGCCAGCAGCGTAGGTGGGAGTGAACAAGAGACCCAGTACTTC. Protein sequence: CASSVGGSEQETQYF.

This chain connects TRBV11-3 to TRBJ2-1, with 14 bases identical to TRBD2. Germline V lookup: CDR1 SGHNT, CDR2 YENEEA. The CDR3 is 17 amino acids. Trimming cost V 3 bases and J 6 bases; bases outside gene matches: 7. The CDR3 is CASSLAGTSGSGNEQFF. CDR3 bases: TGTGCCAGCAGCTTGGCCGGGACTAGCGGGAGTGGCAATGAGCAGTTCTTC.

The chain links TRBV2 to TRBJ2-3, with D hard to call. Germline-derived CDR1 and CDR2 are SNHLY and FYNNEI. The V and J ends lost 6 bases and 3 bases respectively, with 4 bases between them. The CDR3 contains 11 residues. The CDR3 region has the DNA TGTGCCAGCAGCCAGACAGATACGCAGTATTTT. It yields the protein CASSQTDTQYF.

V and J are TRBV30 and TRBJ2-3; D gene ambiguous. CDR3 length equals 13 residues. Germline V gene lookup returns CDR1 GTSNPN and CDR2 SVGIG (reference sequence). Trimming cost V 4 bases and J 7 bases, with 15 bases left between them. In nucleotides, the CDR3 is TGTGCCTGGACGGCAGGCGTCAAAAATACGCAGTATTTT. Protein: CAWTAGVKNTQYF.

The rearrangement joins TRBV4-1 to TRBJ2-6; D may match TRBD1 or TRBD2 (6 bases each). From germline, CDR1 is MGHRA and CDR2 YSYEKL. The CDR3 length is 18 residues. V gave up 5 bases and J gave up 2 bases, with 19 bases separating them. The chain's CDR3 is CASSWEAGTLTGANVLTF. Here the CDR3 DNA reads TGCGCCAGCAGCTGGGAGGCCGGGACACTGACTGGGGCCAACGTCCTGACTTTC.

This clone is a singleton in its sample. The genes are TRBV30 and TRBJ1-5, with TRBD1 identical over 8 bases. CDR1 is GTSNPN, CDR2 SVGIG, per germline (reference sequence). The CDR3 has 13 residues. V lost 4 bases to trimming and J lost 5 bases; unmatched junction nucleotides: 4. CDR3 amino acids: CAWTRGLDQPQHF. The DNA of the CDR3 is TGTGCCTGGACCAGGGGGCTAGATCAGCCCCAGCATTTT. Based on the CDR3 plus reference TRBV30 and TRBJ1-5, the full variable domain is SQTIHQWPATLVQPVGSPLSLECTVEGTSNPNLYWYRQAAGRGLQLLFYSVGIGQISSEVPQNLSASRPQDRQFILSSKKLLLSDSGFYLCAWTRGLDQPQHFGDGTRLSIL.

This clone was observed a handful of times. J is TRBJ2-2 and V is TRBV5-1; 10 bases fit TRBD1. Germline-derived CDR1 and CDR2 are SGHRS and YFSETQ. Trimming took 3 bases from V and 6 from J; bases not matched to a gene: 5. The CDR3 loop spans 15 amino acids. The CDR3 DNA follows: TGCGCCAGCAGCTGGGGGACAGGGGTTTCCGGGGAGCTGTTTTTT. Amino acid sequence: CASSWGTGVSGELFF.

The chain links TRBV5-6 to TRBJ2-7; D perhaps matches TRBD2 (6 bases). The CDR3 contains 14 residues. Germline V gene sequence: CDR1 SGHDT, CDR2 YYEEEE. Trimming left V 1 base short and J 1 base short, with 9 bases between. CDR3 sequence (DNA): TGTGCCAGCAGCTTGAACGGGGGATCCTACGAGCAGTACTTC. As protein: CASSLNGGSYEQYF. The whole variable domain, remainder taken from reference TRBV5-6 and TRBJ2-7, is DAGVTQSPTHLIKTRGQQVTLRCSPKSGHDTVSWYQQALGQGPQFIFQYYEEEERQRGNFPDRFSGHQFPNYSSELNVNALLLGDSALYLCASSLNGGSYEQYFGPGTRLTVT.

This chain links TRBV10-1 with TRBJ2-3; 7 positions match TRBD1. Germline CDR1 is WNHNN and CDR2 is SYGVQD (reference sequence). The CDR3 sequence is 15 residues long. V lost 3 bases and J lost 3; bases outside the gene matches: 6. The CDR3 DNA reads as TGCGCCAGCAGTGATCGGGCAGGGGGTACAGATACGCAGTATTTT. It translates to CASSDRAGGTDTQYF.

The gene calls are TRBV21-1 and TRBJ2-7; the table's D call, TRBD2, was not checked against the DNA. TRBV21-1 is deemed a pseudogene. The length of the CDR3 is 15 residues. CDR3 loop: CASSKRLAGVVRQYF. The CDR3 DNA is TGTGCCAGCAGCAAAAGACTAGCGGGAGTGGTCCGACAGTACTTC.

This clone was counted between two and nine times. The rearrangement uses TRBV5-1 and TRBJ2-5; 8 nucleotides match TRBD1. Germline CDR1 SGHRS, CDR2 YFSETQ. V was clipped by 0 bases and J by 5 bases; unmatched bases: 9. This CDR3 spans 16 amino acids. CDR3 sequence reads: CASSLESGGAGETQYF. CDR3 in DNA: TGCGCCAGCAGCTTGGAATCAGGGGGCGCTGGGGAGACCCAGTACTTC.

CDR3 in DNA: TGTGCCTCGACTAGCGGGAGACTCCATACGCAGTATTTT. Protein: CASTSGRLHTQYF. V gene TRBV30 combines with J gene TRBJ2-3; 12 nucleotides agree with TRBD2. This CDR3 is built from 13 residues. J was trimmed by 7 bases and V by 7 bases; bases with no gene match: 6. Germline V gene lookup returns CDR1 GTSNPN and CDR2 SVGIG (reference sequence). Looking up the rest from reference TRBV30 and TRBJ2-3 gives the full variable domain: SQTIHQWPATLVQPVGSPLSLECTVEGTSNPNLYWYRQAAGRGLQLLFYSVGIGQISSEVPQNLSASRPQDRQFILSSKKLLLSDSGFYLCASTSGRLHTQYFGPGTRLTVL.

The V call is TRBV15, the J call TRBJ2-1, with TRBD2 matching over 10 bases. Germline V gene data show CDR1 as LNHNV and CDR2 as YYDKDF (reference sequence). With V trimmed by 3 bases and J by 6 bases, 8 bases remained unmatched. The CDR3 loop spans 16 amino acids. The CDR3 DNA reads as TGTGCCACCAGCAGGGAGGGACTAGCGATCCTCAATGAGCAGTTCTTC. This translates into CATSREGLAILNEQFF.

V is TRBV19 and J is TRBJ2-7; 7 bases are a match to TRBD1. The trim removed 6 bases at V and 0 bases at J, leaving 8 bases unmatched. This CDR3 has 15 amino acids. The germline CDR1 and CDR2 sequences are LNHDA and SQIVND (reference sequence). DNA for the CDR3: TGTGCCAGTAGACGAGGACAGGACCCCTCCTACGAGCAGTACTTC. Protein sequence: CASRRGQDPSYEQYF. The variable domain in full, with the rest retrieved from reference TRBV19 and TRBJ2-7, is DGGITQSPKYLFRKEGQNVTLSCEQNLNHDAMYWYRQDPGQGLRLIYYSQIVNDFQKGDIAEGYSVSREKKESFPLTVTSAQKNPTAFYLCASRRGQDPSYEQYFGPGTRLTVT.

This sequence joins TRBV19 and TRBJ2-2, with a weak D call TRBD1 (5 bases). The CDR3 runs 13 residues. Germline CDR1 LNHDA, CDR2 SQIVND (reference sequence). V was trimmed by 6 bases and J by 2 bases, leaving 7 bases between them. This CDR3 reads CASRGANTGELFF. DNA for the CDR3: TGTGCCAGTAGAGGGGCTAACACCGGGGAGCTGTTTTTT.

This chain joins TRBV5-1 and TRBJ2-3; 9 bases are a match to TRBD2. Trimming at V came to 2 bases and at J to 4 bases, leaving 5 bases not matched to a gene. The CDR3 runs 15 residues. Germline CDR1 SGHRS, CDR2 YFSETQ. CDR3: CASSFGGRAADTQYF. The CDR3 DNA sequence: TGCGCCAGCAGCTTTGGCGGGAGGGCCGCAGATACGCAGTATTTT. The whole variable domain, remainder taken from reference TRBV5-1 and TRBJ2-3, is KAGVTQTPRYLIKTRGQQVTLSCSPISGHRSVSWYQQTPGQGLQFLFEYFSETQRNKGNFPGRFSGRQFSNSRSEMNVSTLELGDSALYLCASSFGGRAADTQYFGPGTRLTVL.

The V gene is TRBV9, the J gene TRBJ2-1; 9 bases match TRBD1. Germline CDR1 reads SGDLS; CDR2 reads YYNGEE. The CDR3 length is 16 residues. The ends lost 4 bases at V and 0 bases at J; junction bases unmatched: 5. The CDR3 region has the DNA TGTGCCAGCAGCCCGGGACAGGGAAGCTCCTACAATGAGCAGTTCTTC. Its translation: CASSPGQGSSYNEQFF. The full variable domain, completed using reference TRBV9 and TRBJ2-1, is DSGVTQTPKHLITATGQRVTLRCSPRSGDLSVYWYQQSLDQGLQFLIQYYNGEERAKGNILERFSAQQFPDLHSELNLSSLELGDSALYFCASSPGQGSSYNEQFFGPGTRLTVL.

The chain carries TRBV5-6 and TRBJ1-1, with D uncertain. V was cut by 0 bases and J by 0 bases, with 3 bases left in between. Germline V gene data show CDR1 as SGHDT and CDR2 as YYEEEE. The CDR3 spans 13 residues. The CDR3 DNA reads TGTGCCAGCAGCTTGGTTGTGAACACTGAAGCTTTCTTT. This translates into CASSLVVNTEAFF. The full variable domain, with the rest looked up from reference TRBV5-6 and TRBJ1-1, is DAGVTQSPTHLIKTRGQQVTLRCSPKSGHDTVSWYQQALGQGPQFIFQYYEEEERQRGNFPDRFSGHQFPNYSSELNVNALLLGDSALYLCASSLVVNTEAFFGQGTRLTVV.

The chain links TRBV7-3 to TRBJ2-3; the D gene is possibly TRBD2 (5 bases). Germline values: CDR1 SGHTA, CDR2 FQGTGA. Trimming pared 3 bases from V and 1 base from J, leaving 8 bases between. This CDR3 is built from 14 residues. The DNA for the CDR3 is TGTGCCAGCAGCTTGGGAGTCGGCACAGATACGCAGTATTTT. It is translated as CASSLGVGTDTQYF.

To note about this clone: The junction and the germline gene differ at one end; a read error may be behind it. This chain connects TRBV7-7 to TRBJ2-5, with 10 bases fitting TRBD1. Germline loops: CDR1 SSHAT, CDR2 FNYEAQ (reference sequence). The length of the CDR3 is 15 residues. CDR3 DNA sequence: TGTGCTAGCAGCTTAGGGGACAGGGGTGGGGAGACCCAGTACTTC. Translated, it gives CASSLGDRGGETQYF.

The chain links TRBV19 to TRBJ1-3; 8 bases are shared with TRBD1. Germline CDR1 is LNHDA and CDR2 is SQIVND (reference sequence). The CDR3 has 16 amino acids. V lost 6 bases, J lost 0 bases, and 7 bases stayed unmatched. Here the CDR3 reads CASSLTGANSGNTIYF. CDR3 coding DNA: TGTGCCAGTAGCTTGACAGGGGCCAACTCTGGAAACACCATATATTTT. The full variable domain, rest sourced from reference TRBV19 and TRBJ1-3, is DGGITQSPKYLFRKEGQNVTLSCEQNLNHDAMYWYRQDPGQGLRLIYYSQIVNDFQKGDIAEGYSVSREKKESFPLTVTSAQKNPTAFYLCASSLTGANSGNTIYFGEGSWLTVV.

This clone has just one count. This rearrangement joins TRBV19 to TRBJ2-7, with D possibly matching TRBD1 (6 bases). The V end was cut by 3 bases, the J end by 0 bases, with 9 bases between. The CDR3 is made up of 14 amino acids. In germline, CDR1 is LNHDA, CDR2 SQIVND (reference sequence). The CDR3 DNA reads TGTGCCAGTAGTATGGGCAGGGGCTCCTACGAGCAGTACTTC. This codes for CASSMGRGSYEQYF.

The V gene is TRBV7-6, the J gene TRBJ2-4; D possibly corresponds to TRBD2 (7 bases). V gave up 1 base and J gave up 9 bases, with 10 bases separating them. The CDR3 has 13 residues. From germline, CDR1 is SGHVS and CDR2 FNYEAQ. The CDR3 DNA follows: TGTGCCAGCAGCTTAGTAGGGGGGGGCATTCAGTACTTC. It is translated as CASSLVGGGIQYF.